This T cell receptor beta chain emerged from a study of shared clonotypes between healthy human individuals. Study-wide background: Three plates were used per donor for CD4 naive, three for CD4 memory, two for CD8 naive and one for CD8 memory. General study points: In general, naive subsets displayed greater estimated richness than memory subsets did.

Splitting the CD4+ cells yielded a CD45RA+ naive subset and a CD45RA-negative memory subset. Here immunoSEQ multiplex PCR was the method, and the copy in TCRdb shows in-frame clones only, minus some. The data hold over a million clones, with around 82% observed a single time. The CDR3 has 13 amino acids. CDR1 and CDR2 from the germline V gene are SNHLY and FYNNEI. V was shortened by 3 bases and J by 8 bases, with 10 bases between the two germline ends. With respect to this clone: Its antigen is still unknown.

The TCR was taken from a man between 18 and 29 years old in good health. Some clones in this sample may be carry-over from other donors' samples. V gene TRBV2 combines with J gene TRBJ1-4; unclear D gene. Material for sequencing was memory CD4+ T cells from PBMCs. Subset meaning: CD45RA-negative fraction. CDR3 amino acids: CASSDGLGEKLFF. As DNA, the CDR3 is TGTGCCAGCAGTGACGGACTGGGGGAAAAACTGTTTTTT.